These 29 T cell receptor beta chains share one sample of origin, sequenced in a study of somatic mutations in cytotoxic T cells in rheumatoid arthritis. Data came from immunoSEQ multiplex PCR; TCRdb stores just in-frame clones and leaves some out. The sample gives approximately 13,000 clones, over 70% of which show up once; 25% to 30% is in the top ten. The sequenced sample was CD8+ T cells sorted from blood. The receptors originated from an adult with rheumatoid arthritis.

CDR3 sequence (DNA): TGTGCCAGCAGTTACTCGGGGATTGGAAACACTGAAGCTTTCTTT. Translating it yields CASSYSGIGNTEAFF. This chain connects TRBV6-5 to TRBJ1-1; D gene ambiguous. The CDR3 length is 15 residues. Trimming cost V 0 bases and J 2 bases, with 10 bases left between them. Germline CDR1 and CDR2: MNHEY and SVGAGI.

The chain recombines TRBV27 with TRBJ2-7; D gene uncertain. The CDR3 spans 14 residues. V shed 3 bases and J shed 0 bases, with 9 bases lying between them. Per germline, CDR1 MNHEY and CDR2 SMNVEV (reference sequence). For the CDR3, the DNA is TGTGCCAGCAGTTTCCTGGGGTCCTCCTACGAGCAGTACTTC. Amino acids: CASSFLGSSYEQYF.

The rearrangement uses TRBV28 and TRBJ2-6, with unresolved D. The CDR3 runs 16 residues. V was trimmed by 3 bases and J by 1 base, leaving 10 bases between them. Germline lookup yields CDR1 MDHEN and CDR2 SYDVKM. CDR3 residues: CASSFKTPSGANVLTF. DNA of the CDR3: TGTGCCAGCAGTTTTAAGACTCCTTCTGGGGCCAACGTCCTGACTTTC.

This clone showed up just a few times. The chain recombines TRBV2 with TRBJ2-7; D gene unclear. Trimming removed 10 bases from V and 3 bases from J, with 22 bases in between. The CDR3 totals 15 residues. CDR1 and CDR2 from the germline V gene are SNHLY and FYNNEI. CDR3 sequence (DNA): TGTGCCACCCGAAGCCTTGGGGAAGGCATCTACGAGCAGTACTTC. Its translation: CATRSLGEGIYEQYF.

The V gene is TRBV15, the J gene TRBJ2-7; 10 nucleotides align to TRBD1. Germline assignment: CDR1 LNHNV and CDR2 YYDKDF (reference sequence). The CDR3 runs to 15 residues. Trimming removed 2 bases from V and 2 bases from J; junction bases left unmatched: 3. CDR3 sequence reads: CATSRSGTGAYEQYF. DNA of the CDR3: TGTGCCACCAGCAGATCCGGGACAGGGGCCTACGAGCAGTACTTC.

This chain uses TRBV11-2 with TRBJ2-7; D gene uncertain. Trimming took 1 base from V and 5 from J, leaving 6 bases between them. This CDR3 is 12 amino acids long. Germline CDR1 SGHAT, CDR2 FQNNGV. CDR3: CASSLAGDEQYF. The CDR3 coding sequence is TGTGCCAGCAGCTTAGCAGGCGACGAGCAGTACTTC.

This clone was detected only a few times. The V and J genes are TRBV28 and TRBJ1-1, with D hard to call. The V and J ends lost 2 bases and 3 bases respectively, with 4 bases between them. The CDR3 is 12 amino acids. Germline-derived CDR1 and CDR2 are MDHEN and SYDVKM. The CDR3 DNA sequence: TGTGCCAGCAGTTTAACCCACACTGAAGCTTTCTTT. Its translation: CASSLTHTEAFF.

The CDR3 nucleotides are TGTGCCAGCAGTTCCCAGAGGGCCGGTGGCTACACCTTC. Translation: CASSSQRAGGYTF. V usage is TRBV28 and J usage is TRBJ1-2, with unresolved D. The CDR3 covers 13 residues. The V and J ends lost 4 bases and 7 bases respectively, with 13 bases between them. Germline assignment: CDR1 MDHEN and CDR2 SYDVKM.

The chain carries TRBV6-1 and TRBJ2-1; D is unresolved. Germline V gives CDR1 MNHNS, CDR2 SASEGT. V gave up 4 bases and J gave up 5 bases, with 18 bases separating them. This CDR3 region has 16 residues. The CDR3 reads CASSGIASHKDNEQFF. In DNA, the CDR3 is TGTGCCAGCAGTGGGATAGCCTCCCATAAAGACAATGAGCAGTTCTTC.

V usage is TRBV4-1 and J usage is TRBJ1-5, with D possibly TRBD1 on 6 matching bases. Germline-derived CDR1 and CDR2 are MGHRA and YSYEKL. This CDR3 has 17 amino acids. Trimming cost V 0 bases and J 3 bases, with 15 bases left between them. The CDR3 region has the DNA TGCGCCAGCAGCCAAGAGGGGGGGCGCGTCTTCAATCAGCCCCAGCATTTT. Its protein product is CASSQEGGRVFNQPQHF.

This clone was seen only a few times. This chain links TRBV7-2 with TRBJ1-2; D remains unclear. This CDR3 has 14 residues. Germline V lookup: CDR1 SGHTA, CDR2 FQGNSA. V dropped 2 bases and J dropped 9 bases, with 16 bases sitting between them. CDR3 sequence: CASSLPRELRSYTF. Written as DNA, the CDR3 is TGTGCCAGCAGCTTACCTAGGGAACTACGTAGCTACACCTTC.

This clone is medium-sized in the sample. The chain couples TRBV19 to TRBJ2-6; 7 positions match TRBD1. Germline CDR1 LNHDA, CDR2 SQIVND (reference sequence). The V and J ends lost 5 bases and 1 base, in that order; junction bases with no gene match: 5. This CDR3 is built from 16 residues. In DNA form, the CDR3 reads TGTGCCAGTAGTCACGACAGGGTTTCTGGGGCCAACGTCCTGACTTTC. Translation gives CASSHDRVSGANVLTF. The whole variable domain, filled in from reference TRBV19 and TRBJ2-6, reads DGGITQSPKYLFRKEGQNVTLSCEQNLNHDAMYWYRQDPGQGLRLIYYSQIVNDFQKGDIAEGYSVSREKKESFPLTVTSAQKNPTAFYLCASSHDRVSGANVLTFGAGSRLTVL.

This clone has more than one count but fewer than ten. The genes are TRBV9 and TRBJ2-7; D call uncertain. Looked up from germline, CDR1 is SGDLS and CDR2 is YYNGEE. The V end was cut by 0 bases, the J end by 6 bases, with 16 bases between. CDR3 length: 15 amino acids. The CDR3 is CASSVGGSPYVEQYF. The CDR3 DNA is TGTGCCAGCAGCGTAGGCGGCAGTCCATACGTCGAGCAGTACTTC. Full variable domain (rest looked up from reference TRBV9 and TRBJ2-7): DSGVTQTPKHLITATGQRVTLRCSPRSGDLSVYWYQQSLDQGLQFLIQYYNGEERAKGNILERFSAQQFPDLHSELNLSSLELGDSALYFCASSVGGSPYVEQYFGPGTRLTVT.

The rearrangement links TRBV2 to TRBJ1-3; possible D gene TRBD1, 5 bases. Germline V gives CDR1 SNHLY, CDR2 FYNNEI. With 1 base removed from V and 4 bases from J, the gap between germline ends came to 11 bases. CDR3 length equals 15 residues. The CDR3 region has the DNA TGTGCCAGCAGTGAAGGGGTTTGGGGGGGAAACACCATATATTTT. Amino acids: CASSEGVWGGNTIYF.

This clone was recorded only once. This rearrangement joins TRBV9 to TRBJ2-1, with TRBD1 identical over 10 bases. This CDR3 region has 15 residues. V was clipped by 3 bases and J by 5 bases; unmatched bases: 5. Per germline, CDR1 SGDLS and CDR2 YYNGEE. As DNA, the CDR3 is TGTGCCAGCAGCGGGGACAGGGGCTTTGACAATGAGCAGTTCTTC. Its translation: CASSGDRGFDNEQFF.

The gene calls are TRBV27 and TRBJ2-7, with unresolved D. Germline V gene sequence: CDR1 MNHEY, CDR2 SMNVEV (reference sequence). Trimming removed 0 bases from V and 0 bases from J, with 3 bases in between. This CDR3 is 13 amino acids long. The DNA of the CDR3 is TGTGCCAGCAGTTTATCCCTCTCCTACGAGCAGTACTTC. Translating it yields CASSLSLSYEQYF.

The chain joins TRBV5-4 to TRBJ2-7, with TRBD1 matching 8 bases. CDR1 is SGHNT, CDR2 YYREEE, per germline (reference sequence). The CDR3 extends over 15 amino acids. Losses at the gene ends were 5 bases for V and 1 base for J; bases not matched to a gene: 8. The CDR3 sequence: CASRPLTGDSYEQYF. In DNA form, the CDR3 reads TGTGCCAGCAGGCCCTTGACAGGGGATTCCTACGAGCAGTACTTC.

This clone was counted a single time. In DNA form, the CDR3 reads TGTGCCAGCAGCTTGGCGGGCTCCGGGACGGCGTACCAAGAGACCCAGTACTTC. Translation gives CASSLAGSGTAYQETQYF. The chain employs TRBV5-6 and TRBJ2-5, with D perhaps TRBD1 or TRBD2 (5 bases each). The CDR3 loop spans 18 amino acids. Trimming left V 0 bases short and J 0 bases short, with 18 bases between. Looked up from germline, CDR1 is SGHDT and CDR2 is YYEEEE.

The V gene is TRBV6-5, the J gene TRBJ1-5; possible D gene TRBD1, 6 bases. Germline loops: CDR1 MNHEY, CDR2 SVGAGI. The CDR3 is made up of 15 amino acids. V was cut by 6 bases and J by 0 bases, with 12 bases left in between. Here the CDR3 DNA reads TGTGCCAGCAGCTCGGACAGTAATAGCAATCAGCCCCAGCATTTT. Its protein is CASSSDSNSNQPQHF.

The chain uses TRBV28 and TRBJ2-3, with 9 bases that match TRBD2. Germline trimming cut 7 bases from V and 0 bases from J; bases unmatched to any gene: 11. The CDR3 length is 17 residues. Germline assignment: CDR1 MDHEN and CDR2 SYDVKM. The CDR3 DNA is TGTGCCAGCATGGTTCTAGCGGGGTCGCCTAGCACAGATACGCAGTATTTT. Its translation: CASMVLAGSPSTDTQYF.

This clone was seen only a few times. This chain uses TRBV2 with TRBJ2-1; the D is unclear. Trimming took 5 bases from V and 3 from J, leaving 8 bases between them. This CDR3 region has 13 residues. Germline loops: CDR1 SNHLY, CDR2 FYNNEI. DNA for the CDR3: TGTGCCAGCAGTCTATTCAACTACAATGAGCAGTTCTTC. It specifies CASSLFNYNEQFF.

J is TRBJ2-1 and V is TRBV9, with D tentatively TRBD1 (5 bases). This CDR3 comprises 15 residues. CDR1 is SGDLS and CDR2 is YYNGEE in the germline V gene. The V and J ends lost 4 bases and 1 base respectively, with 12 bases between them. CDR3 protein: CASSSNGASYNEQFF. The CDR3 DNA follows: TGTGCCAGCAGCTCCAATGGGGCTTCCTACAATGAGCAGTTCTTC.

The V and J genes are TRBV7-8 and TRBJ1-2; D is uncertain. V lost 2 bases, J lost 0 bases, and 10 bases lay in between. The CDR3 consists of 15 residues. Germline CDR1 reads SGHVS; CDR2 reads FQNEAQ. The CDR3 loop reads CASSLSVNSNYGYTF. The CDR3 nucleotides are TGTGCCAGCAGCTTATCCGTCAACTCTAACTATGGCTACACCTTC.

V and J are TRBV6-5 and TRBJ2-4, with 8 bases fitting TRBD1. V gave up 3 bases and J gave up 2 bases; unmatched junction bases: 6. This CDR3 is 16 amino acids long. Per germline, CDR1 MNHEY and CDR2 SVGAGI. In nucleotides, the CDR3 is TGTGCCAGCAGTTATTTCCAGGGGGCTTCCAAAAACATTCAGTACTTC. Residues: CASSYFQGASKNIQYF.

V is TRBV28 and J is TRBJ1-1, with D possibly TRBD1 on 5 matching bases. The V end lost 6 bases, the J end lost 4 bases, and 18 bases lay between the germline ends. Germline V CDR1 and CDR2: MDHEN, SYDVKM. The CDR3 sequence is 15 residues long. CDR3 sequence (DNA): TGTGCCAGCAGGCCGACGCCGACAGCACCCACTGAAGCTTTCTTT. It codes for CASRPTPTAPTEAFF.

This chain connects TRBV7-9 to TRBJ2-3, with D unclear. The V end lost 1 base, the J end lost 4 bases, and 9 bases lay between the germline ends. The germline V gene has CDR1 SEHNR and CDR2 FQNEAQ (reference sequence). This CDR3 contains 14 residues. Here the CDR3 reads CASSLGTLSDTQYF. CDR3 in DNA: TGTGCCAGCAGCTTAGGCACCCTATCAGATACGCAGTATTTT.

The chain joins TRBV6-5 to TRBJ1-2; D remains ambiguous. The length of the CDR3 is 15 residues. The V gene lost 6 bases and the J gene lost 8 bases, with 22 bases spanning the gap. CDR1 and CDR2 (germline): MNHEY, SVGAGI. This chain's CDR3 is CASSPRLGLLFGYTF. The CDR3 DNA reads as TGTGCCAGCAGCCCTCGTCTCGGACTCCTTTTCGGCTACACCTTC.

There are a few counts of this clone. V is TRBV7-9 and J is TRBJ2-2; TRBD1 aligns across 11 bases. The CDR3 has 16 residues. CDR1 is SEHNR and CDR2 is FQNEAQ in the germline V gene (reference sequence). Trimming took 4 bases from V and 5 from J; bases not matched to a gene: 6. The CDR3 loop is CASSSKDRGQTGELFF. CDR3 DNA: TGTGCCAGCAGCTCTAAGGACAGGGGGCAAACCGGGGAGCTGTTTTTT. Full variable domain (outside the CDR3, taken from reference TRBV7-9 and TRBJ2-2): DTGVSQNPRHKITKRGQNVTFRCDPISEHNRLYWYRQTLGQGPEFLTYFQNEAQLEKSRLLSDRFSAERPKGSFSTLEIQRTEQGDSAMYLCASSSKDRGQTGELFFGEGSRLTVL.

The rearrangement links TRBV10-3 to TRBJ1-2; 10 bases agree with TRBD1. Germline CDR1 reads ENHRY; CDR2 reads SYGVKD. The V gene end was trimmed by 6 bases and the J gene end by 6 bases; junction bases not matched to a gene: 7. The CDR3 extends over 14 amino acids. The DNA for the CDR3 is TGTGCCATCAGACGGACAGGGGGGAGAAATGGCTACACCTTC. This gives the protein CAIRRTGGRNGYTF.